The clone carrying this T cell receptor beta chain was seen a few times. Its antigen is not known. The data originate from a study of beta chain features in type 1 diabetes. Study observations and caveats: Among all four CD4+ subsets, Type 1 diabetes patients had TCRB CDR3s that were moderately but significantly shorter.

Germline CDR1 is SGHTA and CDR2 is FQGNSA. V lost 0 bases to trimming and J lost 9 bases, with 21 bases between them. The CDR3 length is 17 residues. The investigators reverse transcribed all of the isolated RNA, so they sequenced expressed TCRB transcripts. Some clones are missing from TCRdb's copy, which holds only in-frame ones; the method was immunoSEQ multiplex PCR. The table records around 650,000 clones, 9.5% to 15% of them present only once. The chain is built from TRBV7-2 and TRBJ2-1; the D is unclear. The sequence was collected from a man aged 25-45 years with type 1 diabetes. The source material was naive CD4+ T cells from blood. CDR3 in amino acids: CASSLAGVKVPFLEQFF. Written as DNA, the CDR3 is TGTGCCAGCAGCTTAGCTGGGGTGAAGGTTCCGTTTCTTGAGCAGTTCTTC.